The 18 T cell receptor beta chains presented below share a single source sample, sequenced in a study of blood T cell repertoires in COVID-19. Using immunoSEQ multiplex PCR, the repertoire was profiled, and TCRdb retains in-frame clones only, with some absent. This table has about 240,000 clones, 70% to 85% appearing once. Sequencing used peripheral blood. All receptors come from a woman at least 80 years old with acute or convalescent COVID-19.

This sequence joins TRBV9 and TRBJ1-6; D call uncertain. The germline V and J ends were trimmed by 0 bases and 7 bases, with 17 bases remaining between them. CDR3 size: 17 residues. Germline CDR1 is SGDLS and CDR2 is YYNGEE. The CDR3 sequence is CASSVGMGVRMNSPLHF. In DNA form, the CDR3 reads TGTGCCAGCAGCGTAGGGATGGGAGTCCGTATGAATTCACCCCTCCACTTT.

This clone was counted a few times. The gene calls are TRBV19 and TRBJ1-5; the D gene is possibly TRBD1 (6 bases). CDR1 and CDR2 (germline): LNHDA, SQIVND (reference sequence). With 5 bases removed from V and 6 bases from J, the gap between germline ends came to 11 bases. CDR3 length: 13 residues. The CDR3 nucleotides read TGTGCCAGTAGTCCAGTCAGGGGTCAGCCCCAGCATTTT. Translated, it gives CASSPVRGQPQHF.

The chain carries TRBV18 and TRBJ1-6; perhaps TRBD1 as D (5 bases). CDR3 length: 12 amino acids. CDR1 is KGHSH and CDR2 is LQKENI in the germline V gene. Deletions cut 6 bases from V and 8 bases from J, with 8 bases between. CDR3 nucleotides: TGTGCCAGCTCCGAGACAGATTCACCCCTCCACTTT. Translation gives CASSETDSPLHF. The full variable domain, with the rest looked up from reference TRBV18 and TRBJ1-6, is NAGVMQNPRHLVRRRGQEARLRCSPMKGHSHVYWYRQLPEEGLKFMVYLQKENIIDESGMPKERFSAEFPKEGPSILRIQQVVRGDSAAYFCASSETDSPLHFGNGTRLTVT.

V is TRBV18 and J is TRBJ2-7, with D tentatively TRBD2 (6 bases). Trimming removed 3 bases from V and 2 bases from J, with 11 bases in between. CDR1 is KGHSH, CDR2 LQKENI, per germline. The CDR3 spans 14 residues. CDR3 sequence reads: CASSPAGMTYEQYF. CDR3 nucleotide sequence: TGTGCCAGCTCACCGGCGGGGATGACCTACGAGCAGTACTTC. The full variable domain, with the rest looked up from reference TRBV18 and TRBJ2-7, is NAGVMQNPRHLVRRRGQEARLRCSPMKGHSHVYWYRQLPEEGLKFMVYLQKENIIDESGMPKERFSAEFPKEGPSILRIQQVVRGDSAAYFCASSPAGMTYEQYFGPGTRLTVT.

This chain uses TRBV29-1 with TRBJ2-3; possibly TRBD2 for D (6 bases). V was cut by 1 base and J by 1 base, with 24 bases left in between. The CDR3 has 19 residues. In germline, CDR1 is SQVTM, CDR2 ANQGSEA. The CDR3 nucleotides read TGCAGCGTTGAAGGAGGGGCGGGGACGACTAACCTACGCACAGATACGCAGTATTTT. It yields the protein CSVEGGAGTTNLRTDTQYF.

The gene calls are TRBV5-1 and TRBJ2-1; the match to TRBD2 covers 9 bases. CDR1 is SGHRS, CDR2 YFSETQ, per germline. This CDR3 has 13 residues. Losses at the gene ends were 4 bases for V and 9 bases for J; bases not matched to a gene: 5. The CDR3 region has the DNA TGCGCCAGCAGCGATCTAGCGGGGAGTGAGCAGTTCTTC. As protein: CASSDLAGSEQFF.

This rearrangement joins TRBV5-1 to TRBJ2-6, with D maybe TRBD1 (6 bases). This CDR3 spans 17 amino acids. The V end was cut by 0 bases, the J end by 1 base, with 11 bases between. Germline V CDR1 and CDR2: SGHRS, YFSETQ. CDR3 DNA: TGCGCCAGCAGCTTGGACCCCACAGGGTCTGGGGCCAACGTCCTGACTTTC. Translating gives CASSLDPTGSGANVLTF.

This clone was detected only once. This chain joins TRBV6-5 and TRBJ1-5; 7 bases are shared with TRBD1. Germline V gene sequence: CDR1 MNHEY, CDR2 SVGAGI. Trimming cost V 6 bases and J 3 bases; bases outside gene matches: 8. This CDR3 contains 15 residues. The CDR3 protein is CASSQGVLDNQPQHF. Written as DNA, the CDR3 is TGTGCCAGCAGCCAGGGGGTTTTGGACAATCAGCCCCAGCATTTT.

The chain uses TRBV11-2 and TRBJ1-6; 11 nucleotides align to TRBD1. V trimming: 2 bases; J trimming: 7 bases; junction bases outside the gene matches: 7. Germline V gene data show CDR1 as SGHAT and CDR2 as FQNNGV. The length of the CDR3 is 17 residues. The CDR3 DNA reads TGTGCCAGCAGCTTAAACCTGGACAGGGGGCCAAATTCACCCCTCCACTTT. Its protein product is CASSLNLDRGPNSPLHF.

The gene calls are TRBV18 and TRBJ2-2; D is perhaps TRBD2 (6 bases). The germline gives CDR1 KGHSH, CDR2 LQKENI. The CDR3 is 15 amino acids. V lost 1 base and J lost 5, with 11 bases in between. In nucleotides, the CDR3 is TGTGCCAGCTCACCACGGGGAGGAGGGACCGGGGAGCTGTTTTTT. This gives the protein CASSPRGGGTGELFF.

The chain combines TRBV6-5 with TRBJ1-2; tentatively, D is TRBD1 (6 bases). This CDR3 region has 13 residues. Germline lookup yields CDR1 MNHEY and CDR2 SVGAGI. Trimming cost V 6 bases and J 6 bases, with 14 bases left between them. As DNA, the CDR3 is TGTGCCAGCAGCAAGGGGAGGGGGGATGGCTACACCTTC. Protein product: CASSKGRGDGYTF.

The chain joins TRBV7-9 to TRBJ1-4, with a possible D match to TRBD1 (5 bases). Trimming took off 5 bases at V and 0 bases at J, with 13 bases between the two ends. The germline V gene has CDR1 SEHNR and CDR2 FQNEAQ (reference sequence). The CDR3 runs to 16 residues. The CDR3 here is CASSPPGFATNEKLFF. DNA of the CDR3: TGTGCCAGCAGCCCACCAGGGTTCGCAACTAATGAAAAACTGTTTTTT.

This chain connects TRBV11-2 to TRBJ1-4, with TRBD1 as a possible D gene (5 bases). In germline, CDR1 is SGHAT, CDR2 FQNNGV. V was pared by 2 bases and J by 8 bases, with 9 bases between. The CDR3 contains 13 residues. The CDR3 region has the DNA TGTGCCAGCAGCTTAAGGGGTATGGAAAAACTGTTTTTT. Protein product: CASSLRGMEKLFF.

Only one count was recorded for this clone. The J gene is TRBJ2-1, the V gene TRBV27; TRBD1 aligns across 7 bases. The CDR3 length is 13 residues. The germline gives CDR1 MNHEY, CDR2 SMNVEV (reference sequence). The V segment lost 6 bases and the J segment 5 bases; nucleotides outside the gene matches: 4. CDR3 loop: CASRRTGNNEQFF. The CDR3 DNA is TGTGCCAGCAGGAGGACAGGCAACAATGAGCAGTTCTTC.

The V gene is TRBV7-2, the J gene TRBJ2-7; a possible D gene is TRBD1 (6 bases). Looked up from germline, CDR1 is SGHTA and CDR2 is FQGNSA. V was shortened by 1 base and J by 5 bases, with 12 bases between the two germline ends. This CDR3 is built from 14 residues. CDR3 amino acids: CASSLEYRADEQYF. The CDR3 DNA follows: TGTGCCAGCAGCTTAGAATACAGGGCTGACGAGCAGTACTTC. Full variable domain (remainder filled in from reference TRBV7-2 and TRBJ2-7): GAGVSQSPSNKVTEKGKDVELRCDPISGHTALYWYRQSLGQGLEFLIYFQGNSAPDKSGLPSDRFSAERTGGSVSTLTIQRTQQEDSAVYLCASSLEYRADEQYFGPGTRLTVT.

V gene TRBV2 combines with J gene TRBJ1-5; D uncertain. The CDR3 has 15 amino acids. CDR1 and CDR2 (germline): SNHLY, FYNNEI. The germline V and J ends were trimmed by 4 bases and 4 bases, with 14 bases remaining between them. The CDR3 DNA reads TGTGCCAGCAGTGGAGGGCCGTTTATTAATCAGCCCCAGCATTTT. Translating it yields CASSGGPFINQPQHF.

The chain carries TRBV7-8 and TRBJ1-1, with D tentatively TRBD1 (5 bases). Germline-derived CDR1 and CDR2 are SGHVS and FQNEAQ. V lost 3 bases and J lost 0, with 14 bases in between. The CDR3 is made up of 16 amino acids. CDR3 amino acids: CASSLNGGLMNTEAFF. The CDR3 DNA is TGTGCCAGCAGCTTGAACGGGGGACTTATGAACACTGAAGCTTTCTTT.

The chain joins TRBV20-1 to TRBJ2-1, with TRBD1 as a possible D gene (6 bases). The ends were cut back, 3 bases at V and 4 bases at J, with 10 bases in the middle. The CDR3 totals 13 residues. Per germline, CDR1 DFQATT and CDR2 SNEGSKA (reference sequence). The chain's CDR3 is CSASPQGYNEQFF. In DNA form, the CDR3 reads TGCAGTGCTAGTCCTCAGGGGTACAATGAGCAGTTCTTC.